The source of this TCR beta chain is a study of OX40 agonist ivuxolimab in advanced cancers. Study-wide context: Patients received ivuxolimab, an agonistic anti-OX40 (CD134) antibody. Participants, approximately 83% male, averaged about 59 years of age, ranging from 23 to 79.

This clone was picked up one time. Germline loops: CDR1 MNHEY, CDR2 SVGAGI. This CDR3 is built from 13 residues. V was trimmed by 6 bases and J by 9 bases, leaving 15 bases between them. Profiling relied on immunoSEQ multiplex PCR, and the TCRdb table lists in-frame clones only, not all of them. The table includes about 67,000 clones, over 75% detected once. This receptor was obtained from an adult with an advanced solid tumor such as melanoma, head and neck, liver or kidney cancer. The J gene is TRBJ2-1, the V gene TRBV6-5; D is possibly TRBD2 (6 bases). Sequencing was performed on CD4+ or CD8+ T cells sorted from blood, taken in a trial of the OX40 agonist ivuxolimab. CDR3 bases: TGTGCCAGCAGCCCCCGGGTCGGGGGTGAGCAGTTCTTC. This encodes CASSPRVGGEQFF.